This TCR beta chain came from a study of cytomegalovirus exposure and HLA in healthy donors. Looking at the study overall: Tens of millions of unique TCR sequences came from HLA-typed donors in an early release.

The donors, nominally healthy at sampling, likely had unrecorded immune exposures. CDR3 length: 15 residues. V was shortened by 0 bases and J by 0 bases, with 9 bases between the two germline ends. Germline V gives CDR1 SGHNT, CDR2 YYREEE (reference sequence). Amplification used 60 Vbeta primers and 13 Jbeta primers. Method: immunoSEQ multiplex PCR; TCRdb's copy keeps in-frame clones and lacks some. The table shows some 70,000 clones, with 65% to 70% occurring only once. The chain uses TRBV5-4 and TRBJ1-1, with D unresolved. The sequencing sample was made of PBMCs. The source of this sequence is a male donor in good health and CMV-seropositive. CDR3 DNA sequence: TGTGCCAGCAGCTTGGACCCGGGGTTGAACACTGAAGCTTTCTTT. This sequence encodes CASSLDPGLNTEAFF.